These T cell receptor beta chains were read from a single sample in a study of T cell responses to AZD1222 COVID-19 vaccine. Clones were sequenced by immunoSEQ multiplex PCR, and TCRdb holds only the in-frame ones, with some missing. The data show about 120,000 clones, about 83% seen once. The specimen comprised peripheral blood, sampled on day 0 of AZD1222 vaccination. The receptors stem from an adult in good health. The CDR3 runs from the conserved cysteine through the conserved F or W. D genes are given only for firm matches. Clone size is given for some rows only: seen once, a few or many times, or a class if the clone is expanded.

V gene: TRBV28; D gene: NA; J gene: TRBJ1-6; clone size: NA; CDR3 length: 16; CDR3 DNA: TGTGCCAGCAGTTTTTCCGGGGCCCTTTATAATTCACCCCTCCACTTT; CDR3 protein: CASSFSGALYNSPLHF
V gene: TRBV9; D gene: TRBD2; J gene: TRBJ2-5; clone size: NA; CDR3 length: 15; CDR3 DNA: TGTGCCAGCAGCGTTGCGGGAGGGCAGCAAGAGACCCAGTACTTC; CDR3 protein: CASSVAGGQQETQYF
V gene: TRBV6-2/TRBV6-3; D gene: NA; J gene: TRBJ2-7; clone size: NA; CDR3 length: 15; CDR3 DNA: TGTGCCAGCAGTGATGGGACAAGCCCCAGTGACGAGCAGTACTTC; CDR3 protein: CASSDGTSPSDEQYF
V gene: TRBV6-2/TRBV6-3; D gene: NA; J gene: TRBJ1-6; clone size: NA; CDR3 length: 14; CDR3 DNA: TGTGCCAGCGGCCGGACGGGGTATAATTCACCCCTCCACTTT; CDR3 protein: CASGRTGYNSPLHF
V gene: TRBV11-2; D gene: NA; J gene: TRBJ2-1; clone size: NA; CDR3 length: 14; CDR3 DNA: TGTGCCAGCAGCTTAACTGGGGACTACAATGAGCAGTTCTTC; CDR3 protein: CASSLTGDYNEQFF
V gene: TRBV15; D gene: NA; J gene: TRBJ2-1; clone size: few; CDR3 length: 14; CDR3 DNA: TGTGCCACCAGCAGAGGGGCAACGTACAATGAGCAGTTCTTC; CDR3 protein: CATSRGATYNEQFF
V gene: TRBV19; D gene: TRBD2; J gene: TRBJ2-5; clone size: few; CDR3 length: 14; CDR3 DNA: TGTGCCAGTAGTATCTACGCGGGGGAAGAGACCCAGTACTTC; CDR3 protein: CASSIYAGEETQYF
V gene: TRBV6-5; D gene: NA; J gene: TRBJ2-3; clone size: NA; CDR3 length: 14; CDR3 DNA: TGTGCCAGCAGCACAGGTATTAACACAGATACGCAGTATTTT; CDR3 protein: CASSTGINTDTQYF
V gene: TRBV4-3; D gene: NA; J gene: TRBJ2-7; clone size: NA; CDR3 length: 14; CDR3 DNA: TGCGCCAGCAGCCAAGATCTATTCCTCTACGAGCAGTACTTC; CDR3 protein: CASSQDLFLYEQYF
V gene: TRBV5-1; D gene: NA; J gene: TRBJ2-2; clone size: NA; CDR3 length: 14; CDR3 DNA: TGCGCCAGCAGCCTGGGGACTGCTACCGGGGAGCTGTTTTTT; CDR3 protein: CASSLGTATGELFF
V gene: TRBV7-2; D gene: NA; J gene: TRBJ1-6; clone size: few; CDR3 length: 14; CDR3 DNA: TGTGCCAGCAGCCGGGGCTCCTATAATTCACCCCTCCACTTT; CDR3 protein: CASSRGSYNSPLHF
V gene: TRBV2; D gene: TRBD1; J gene: TRBJ1-5; clone size: NA; CDR3 length: 14; CDR3 DNA: TGTGCCAGCAGTGGACAGGGGGTAAATCAGCCCCAGCATTTT; CDR3 protein: CASSGQGVNQPQHF
V gene: TRBV9; D gene: NA; J gene: TRBJ1-6; clone size: NA; CDR3 length: 15; CDR3 DNA: TGTGCCAGCAGCGTATCGAGCTCCTATAATTCACCCCTCCACTTT; CDR3 protein: CASSVSSSYNSPLHF
V gene: TRBV19; D gene: NA; J gene: TRBJ2-1; clone size: NA; CDR3 length: 14; CDR3 DNA: TGTGCCAGTAGTACCCCCAAGCCCTACAATGAGCAGTTCTTC; CDR3 protein: CASSTPKPYNEQFF
V gene: TRBV6-1; D gene: NA; J gene: TRBJ2-3; clone size: once; CDR3 length: 13; CDR3 DNA: TGTGCCAGCAGTGAACAGGGATCAGATACGCAGTATTTT; CDR3 protein: CASSEQGSDTQYF
V gene: TRBV5-8; D gene: NA; J gene: TRBJ1-1; clone size: NA; CDR3 length: 15; CDR3 DNA: TGTGCCAGCAGCTTGGAAAGCGGGGGTCCGACGTCAGCTTTCTTT; CDR3 protein: CASSLESGGPTSAFF
V gene: TRBV3-1/TRBV3-2; D gene: NA; J gene: TRBJ1-2; clone size: NA; CDR3 length: 13; CDR3 DNA: TGTGCCAGCAGCCAAGTTGCAGCGAATGGCTACACCTTC; CDR3 protein: CASSQVAANGYTF
V gene: TRBV7-3; D gene: TRBD2; J gene: TRBJ2-1; clone size: NA; CDR3 length: 16; CDR3 DNA: TGTGCCAGCAGCTTAACACTGAGACTAGCGGGAATTGAGCAGTTCTTC; CDR3 protein: CASSLTLRLAGIEQFF
V gene: TRBV29-1; D gene: TRBD2; J gene: TRBJ2-1; clone size: NA; CDR3 length: 16; CDR3 DNA: TGCAGCGTTGAAAGTTTCACTAGCGGGTCTTACAATGAGCAGTTCTTC; CDR3 protein: CSVESFTSGSYNEQFF
V gene: TRBV5-1; D gene: TRBD2; J gene: TRBJ2-2; clone size: NA; CDR3 length: 16; CDR3 DNA: TGCGCCAGCAGCTCTAGGACTAGCGGGGGGGCCGGGGAGCTGTTTTTT; CDR3 protein: CASSSRTSGGAGELFF
V gene: TRBV29-1; D gene: TRBD1; J gene: TRBJ2-3; clone size: once; CDR3 length: 13; CDR3 DNA: TGCAGCTTTCTGACAGGGGGGACAGATACGCAGTATTTT; CDR3 protein: CSFLTGGTDTQYF
V gene: TRBV2; D gene: NA; J gene: TRBJ2-5; clone size: NA; CDR3 length: 14; CDR3 DNA: TGTGCCAGCAGTGTTCTGGACCGCCAAGAGACCCAGTACTTC; CDR3 protein: CASSVLDRQETQYF
V gene: TRBV27; D gene: TRBD2; J gene: TRBJ2-1; clone size: NA; CDR3 length: 15; CDR3 DNA: TGTGCCAGCAGTTTACTCCAACTAGCGGGACTCGAGCAGTTCTTC; CDR3 protein: CASSLLQLAGLEQFF
V gene: TRBV28; D gene: TRBD1; J gene: TRBJ2-7; clone size: NA; CDR3 length: 21; CDR3 DNA: TGTGCCAGCAGTCCCACCGGGACAGGGTTCAGGGGAGCTTATGACTCCTACGAGCAGTACTTC; CDR3 protein: CASSPTGTGFRGAYDSYEQYF
V gene: TRBV11-2; D gene: NA; J gene: TRBJ2-7; clone size: NA; CDR3 length: 12; CDR3 DNA: TGTGCCAGCAGCTTGACATTCTACGAGCAGTACTTC; CDR3 protein: CASSLTFYEQYF
V gene: TRBV24-1; D gene: TRBD2; J gene: TRBJ2-3; clone size: NA; CDR3 length: 17; CDR3 DNA: TGTGCCACCAGTGATCGTGGACTAGCGGGATGGGCAGATACGCAGTATTTT; CDR3 protein: CATSDRGLAGWADTQYF
V gene: TRBV9; D gene: NA; J gene: TRBJ1-1; clone size: NA; CDR3 length: 14; CDR3 DNA: TGTGCCAGCAGCCCACGGGATCTGAACACTGAAGCTTTCTTT; CDR3 protein: CASSPRDLNTEAFF
V gene: TRBV28; D gene: TRBD2; J gene: TRBJ2-7; clone size: NA; CDR3 length: 16; CDR3 DNA: TGTGCCAGCAGTCCCTCCCGGGGTAGCGGGTATAGCGAGCAGTACTTC; CDR3 protein: CASSPSRGSGYSEQYF
V gene: TRBV11-2; D gene: NA; J gene: TRBJ2-4; clone size: NA; CDR3 length: 15; CDR3 DNA: TGTGCCAGCAGCTCAACCTCTATGGCCAAAAACATTCAGTACTTC; CDR3 protein: CASSSTSMAKNIQYF
V gene: TRBV3-1/TRBV3-2; D gene: NA; J gene: TRBJ2-1; clone size: NA; CDR3 length: 16; CDR3 DNA: TGTGCCAGCAGCCCGGAATTCGGGGTAGGCTTTAATGAGCAGTTCTTC; CDR3 protein: CASSPEFGVGFNEQFF
V gene: TRBV24-1; D gene: NA; J gene: TRBJ2-5; clone size: NA; CDR3 length: 14; CDR3 DNA: TGTGCCACCAGTGCGCCAGGACTCCAAGAGACCCAGTACTTC; CDR3 protein: CATSAPGLQETQYF
V gene: TRBV10-2; D gene: NA; J gene: TRBJ2-4; clone size: NA; CDR3 length: 14; CDR3 DNA: TGCGCCAGCAGCGATTCGGACACCTACTGGATCGAGTACTTC; CDR3 protein: CASSDSDTYWIEYF
V gene: TRBV5-6; D gene: NA; J gene: TRBJ2-2; clone size: NA; CDR3 length: 12; CDR3 DNA: TGTGCCAGCAGCGTCTGGTCCCGGGAGCTGTTTTTT; CDR3 protein: CASSVWSRELFF
V gene: TRBV11-2; D gene: NA; J gene: TRBJ1-6; clone size: NA; CDR3 length: 13; CDR3 DNA: TGTGCCAGCAGCTTCGGGACGGATTCACCCCTCCACTTT; CDR3 protein: CASSFGTDSPLHF
V gene: TRBV28; D gene: NA; J gene: TRBJ1-3; clone size: NA; CDR3 length: 14; CDR3 DNA: TGTGCCAGCAGGCCAGGGCAGGCTGGAAACACCATATATTTT; CDR3 protein: CASRPGQAGNTIYF
V gene: TRBV18; D gene: NA; J gene: TRBJ2-7; clone size: few; CDR3 length: 14; CDR3 DNA: TGTGCCAGCTCACCAAGCCCCATCTCCTACGAGCAGTACTTC; CDR3 protein: CASSPSPISYEQYF
V gene: TRBV4-3; D gene: TRBD1; J gene: TRBJ2-1; clone size: NA; CDR3 length: 17; CDR3 DNA: TGCGCCAGCAGCCAAGATGAGGGGGCGCGGGCCTACAATGAGCAGTTCTTC; CDR3 protein: CASSQDEGARAYNEQFF
V gene: TRBV7-2; D gene: NA; J gene: TRBJ2-6; clone size: once; CDR3 length: 15; CDR3 DNA: TGTGCCAGCAGAGAGGGACGATCTGGGGCCAACGTCCTGACTTTC; CDR3 protein: CASREGRSGANVLTF
V gene: TRBV12-5; D gene: NA; J gene: TRBJ2-4; clone size: once; CDR3 length: 18; CDR3 DNA: TGTGCTAGTGGTTTGGTACACTACCGCCAAAGAGGGGAAAACATTCAGTACTTC; CDR3 protein: CASGLVHYRQRGENIQYF
V gene: TRBV30; D gene: TRBD1; J gene: TRBJ1-2; clone size: NA; CDR3 length: 17; CDR3 DNA: TGTGCCTGGAGCTCCGGGACAGGGGGCAAGAATGACTATGGCTACACCTTC; CDR3 protein: CAWSSGTGGKNDYGYTF
V gene: TRBV7-2; D gene: TRBD1; J gene: TRBJ2-1; clone size: NA; CDR3 length: 14; CDR3 DNA: TGTGCCAGCAGCTTATTGACAGGGGGAGGAGAGCAGTTCTTC; CDR3 protein: CASSLLTGGGEQFF
V gene: TRBV7-9; D gene: NA; J gene: TRBJ2-2; clone size: NA; CDR3 length: 15; CDR3 DNA: TGTGCCAGCAGCTTAGACTTCGGGTCCGGCGGGGAGCTGTTTTTT; CDR3 protein: CASSLDFGSGGELFF
V gene: TRBV6-5; D gene: NA; J gene: TRBJ1-5; clone size: NA; CDR3 length: 15; CDR3 DNA: TGTGCCAGCAGGGCGGGACGGTATAGCAATCAGCCCCAGCATTTT; CDR3 protein: CASRAGRYSNQPQHF
V gene: TRBV5-1; D gene: TRBD2; J gene: TRBJ2-1; clone size: NA; CDR3 length: 15; CDR3 DNA: TGCGCCAGCAGCTCCCTAGCGGAGACTTACAATGAGCAGTTCTTC; CDR3 protein: CASSSLAETYNEQFF
V gene: TRBV5-1; D gene: NA; J gene: TRBJ1-4; clone size: once; CDR3 length: 15; CDR3 DNA: TGCGCCAGCAGCGTGCGGCCGATGACTAATGAAAAACTGTTTTTT; CDR3 protein: CASSVRPMTNEKLFF
V gene: TRBV15; D gene: TRBD2; J gene: TRBJ2-5; clone size: NA; CDR3 length: 17; CDR3 DNA: TGTGCCACCAGCAGCGGACAGGGACTAGCGGGAGGAAAGACCCAGTACTTC; CDR3 protein: CATSSGQGLAGGKTQYF
V gene: TRBV2; D gene: NA; J gene: TRBJ1-1; clone size: NA; CDR3 length: 14; CDR3 DNA: TGTGCCAGCACCGAGACAGGCTTGAACACTGAAGCTTTCTTT; CDR3 protein: CASTETGLNTEAFF
V gene: TRBV5-1; D gene: NA; J gene: TRBJ1-2; clone size: NA; CDR3 length: 15; CDR3 DNA: TGCGCCAGCAGCCGGGAGGGGGGCCTCCACTATGGCTACACCTTC; CDR3 protein: CASSREGGLHYGYTF
V gene: TRBV15; D gene: NA; J gene: TRBJ1-1; clone size: NA; CDR3 length: 16; CDR3 DNA: TGTGCCACCAGCAGGGAAACCGGGCCAAAAAACACTGAAGCTTTCTTT; CDR3 protein: CATSRETGPKNTEAFF
V gene: TRBV6-1; D gene: NA; J gene: TRBJ1-1; clone size: NA; CDR3 length: 15; CDR3 DNA: TGTGCCAGCAGTGATGGGACCACGATGAACACTGAAGCTTTCTTT; CDR3 protein: CASSDGTTMNTEAFF
V gene: TRBV5-1; D gene: NA; J gene: TRBJ2-3; clone size: NA; CDR3 length: 15; CDR3 DNA: TGCGCCAGCAGCTTGGCCGGAGGGAGCACAGATACGCAGTATTTT; CDR3 protein: CASSLAGGSTDTQYF
V gene: TRBV2; D gene: NA; J gene: TRBJ2-7; clone size: NA; CDR3 length: 13; CDR3 DNA: TGTGCCAGCAGCGCGGGACGGTCCTACGAGCAGTACTTC; CDR3 protein: CASSAGRSYEQYF
V gene: TRBV20-1; D gene: TRBD1; J gene: TRBJ1-5; clone size: NA; CDR3 length: 11; CDR3 DNA: TGCAGTGCTAATATACCGGGACAGGAACTTTTT; CDR3 protein: CSANIPGQELF
V gene: TRBV3-1/TRBV3-2; D gene: TRBD1; J gene: TRBJ1-1; clone size: NA; CDR3 length: 14; CDR3 DNA: TGTGCCAGCAGTGTACAGGGGAAGAACACTGAAGCTTTCTTT; CDR3 protein: CASSVQGKNTEAFF
V gene: TRBV11-2; D gene: TRBD1; J gene: TRBJ1-2; clone size: NA; CDR3 length: 15; CDR3 DNA: TGTGCCAGCAGCCTCAGGGGGCAGAGTATCTATGGCTACACCTTC; CDR3 protein: CASSLRGQSIYGYTF
V gene: TRBV6-5; D gene: NA; J gene: TRBJ1-1; clone size: NA; CDR3 length: 13; CDR3 DNA: TGTGCCAGCAGCTCCCGACAGAACACTGAAGCTTTCTTT; CDR3 protein: CASSSRQNTEAFF
V gene: TRBV7-2; D gene: NA; J gene: TRBJ2-3; clone size: NA; CDR3 length: 17; CDR3 DNA: TGTGCCAGCAGCTCTCGCCAAAAACCGGACCGCACAGATACGCAGTATTTT; CDR3 protein: CASSSRQKPDRTDTQYF
V gene: TRBV18; D gene: NA; J gene: TRBJ2-3; clone size: NA; CDR3 length: 15; CDR3 DNA: TGTGCCAGCTCTCGGGACACGGGGGCTCCAGATACGCAGTATTTT; CDR3 protein: CASSRDTGAPDTQYF
V gene: TRBV15; D gene: TRBD1; J gene: TRBJ2-5; clone size: NA; CDR3 length: 15; CDR3 DNA: TGTGCCACCAGCAGACGGACAGGGCCCCAGGAGACCCAGTACTTC; CDR3 protein: CATSRRTGPQETQYF